The 2 T cell receptor beta chains below were found in one sample sequenced in a study of blood T cell repertoires in COVID-19. The data were produced by immunoSEQ multiplex PCR, yet TCRdb's version contains in-frame clones alone and is incomplete. The table lists tens of thousands of clones, 88% of them singletons. The sample comprised peripheral blood. The receptor source for this set is a middle-aged man with active COVID-19.

The chain joins TRBV11-2 to TRBJ1-5; weak D call: TRBD1 (6 bases). Trimming pared 6 bases from V and 7 bases from J, leaving 16 bases between. CDR3 length: 14 amino acids. CDR1 is SGHAT and CDR2 is FQNNGV in the germline V gene. The CDR3 DNA reads TGTGCCAGCAGTAGGGGGGGGTTGGGCCAGCCCCAGCATTTT. Translated: CASSRGGLGQPQHF.

The J gene is TRBJ2-6, the V gene TRBV18; weak D call: TRBD2 (6 bases). Germline loops: CDR1 KGHSH, CDR2 LQKENI. CDR3 size: 18 residues. V lost 2 bases to trimming and J lost 0 bases, with 14 bases between them. The CDR3 sequence is CASSPGAGFLSGANVLTF. Here the CDR3 DNA reads TGTGCCAGCTCACCAGGGGCGGGGTTCCTCTCTGGGGCCAACGTCCTGACTTTC.